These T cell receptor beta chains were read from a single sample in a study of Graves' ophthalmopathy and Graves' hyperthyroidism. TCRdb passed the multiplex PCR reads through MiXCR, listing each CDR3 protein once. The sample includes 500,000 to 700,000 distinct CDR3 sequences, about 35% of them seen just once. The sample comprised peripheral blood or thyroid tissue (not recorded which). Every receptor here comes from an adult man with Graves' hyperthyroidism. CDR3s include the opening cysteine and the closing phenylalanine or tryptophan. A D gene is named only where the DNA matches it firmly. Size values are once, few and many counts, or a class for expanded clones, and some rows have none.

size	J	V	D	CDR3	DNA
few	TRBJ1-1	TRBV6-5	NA	CASRKDRMNTEAFF	TGTGCCAGCAGAAAGGACAGAATGAACACTGAAGCTTTCTTT
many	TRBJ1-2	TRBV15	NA	CATSRDYSQGRTNYGYTF	TGTGCCACCAGCAGAGATTATTCCCAGGGCCGGACTAACTATGGCTACACCTTC
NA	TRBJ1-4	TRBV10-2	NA	CASSIAGSGNEKLFF	TGCGCCAGCAGTATCGCAGGGTCGGGCAATGAAAAACTGTTTTTT
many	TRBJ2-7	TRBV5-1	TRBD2	CASSLGGTTIRSYEQYF	TGCGCCAGCAGCTTGGGTGGGACTACCATCAGGTCCTACGAGCAGTACTTC
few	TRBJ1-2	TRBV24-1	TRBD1	CATSGVLAGTGVDGYTF	TGTGCCACCAGTGGCGTATTGGCCGGGACAGGGGTAGATGGCTACACCTTC
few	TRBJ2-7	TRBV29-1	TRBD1	CSLALRTGGHEQYF	TGCAGCTTAGCTCTAAGGACAGGGGGGCACGAGCAGTACTTC
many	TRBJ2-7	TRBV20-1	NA	CSARDGRGLYEQYF	TGCAGTGCTAGAGATGGTAGGGGACTTTACGAGCAGTACTTC
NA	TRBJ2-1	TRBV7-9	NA	CASSLGGESYNEQFF	TGTGCCAGCAGCTTAGGCGGGGAGAGCTACAATGAGCAGTTCTTC
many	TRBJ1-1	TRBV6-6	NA	CASSDQRDVNTEAFF	TGTGCCAGCAGTGACCAAAGGGATGTGAACACTGAAGCTTTCTTT
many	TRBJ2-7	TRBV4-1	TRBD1	CASNHVSGTATYEQYF	TGCGCCAGCAACCATGTATCCGGGACAGCTACCTACGAGCAGTACTTC
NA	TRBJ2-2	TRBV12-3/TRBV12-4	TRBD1	CASRGQTNTGELFF	TGTGCCAGCAGGGGACAGACCAACACCGGGGAGCTGTTTTTT
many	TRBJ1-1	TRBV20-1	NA	CSAGQAGTEAFF	TGCAGTGCTGGGCAGGCTGGCACTGAAGCTTTCTTT
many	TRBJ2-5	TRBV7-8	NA	CASSLLSGSTQYF	TGTGCCAGCAGCTTATTGTCCGGGAGTACCCAGTACTTC
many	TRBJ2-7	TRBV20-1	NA	CSARGVLHSYEQYF	TGCAGTGCTAGGGGGGTCCTTCACTCCTACGAGCAGTACTTC
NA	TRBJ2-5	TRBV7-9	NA	CASSLGASAVSTETQYF	TGTGCCAGCAGCTTAGGGGCTAGCGCGGTTTCTACGGAGACCCAGTACTTC
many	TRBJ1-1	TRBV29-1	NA	CSVVPGNTEAFF	TGCAGCGTTGTCCCCGGGAACACTGAAGCTTTCTTT
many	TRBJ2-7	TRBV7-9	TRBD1	CASSTGTANHEQYF	TGTGCCAGCAGCACCGGGACAGCTAACCACGAGCAGTACTTC
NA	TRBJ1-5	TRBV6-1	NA	CASSERGNLYSNQPQHF	TGTGCCAGCAGTGAACGAGGAAACCTCTATAGCAATCAGCCCCAGCATTTT
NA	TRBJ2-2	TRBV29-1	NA	CSVEVTSGELFF	TGCAGCGTTGAGGTGACTAGCGGGGAGCTGTTTTTT
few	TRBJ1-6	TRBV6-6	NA	CASSMITPGVDSPLHF	TGTGCCAGCAGCATGATAACCCCAGGGGTCGATTCACCCCTCCACTTT
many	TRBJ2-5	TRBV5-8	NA	CASRPHQAGSAKETQYF	TGTGCCAGCAGGCCCCATCAGGCAGGGTCGGCAAAAGAGACCCAGTACTTC
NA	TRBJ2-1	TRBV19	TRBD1	CASTPTRDRGYNEQFF	TGTGCCAGTACCCCAACTCGGGACAGGGGCTACAATGAGCAGTTCTTC
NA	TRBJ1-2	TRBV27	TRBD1	CASSPRGRINYGYTF	TGTGCCAGCAGTCCCAGGGGGCGCATCAACTATGGCTACACCTTC
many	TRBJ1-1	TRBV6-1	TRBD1	CASSDDRVRTEAFF	TGTGCCAGCAGTGACGACAGGGTACGAACTGAAGCTTTCTTT
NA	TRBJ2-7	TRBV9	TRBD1	CAATGVARVGSYEQYF	TGTGCCGCCACAGGGGTGGCGCGGGTCGGATCCTACGAGCAGTACTTC
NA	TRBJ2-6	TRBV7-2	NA	CASTSGHRSGANVLTF	TGTGCCAGCACCTCGGGACACCGCTCTGGGGCCAACGTCCTGACTTTC
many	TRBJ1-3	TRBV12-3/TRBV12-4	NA	CASSYRDPGNTIYF	TGTGCCAGCAGTTACAGGGATCCTGGAAACACCATATATTTT
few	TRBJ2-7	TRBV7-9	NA	CASSQQRPPYEQYF	TGTGCCAGCAGCCAACAGCGGCCCCCCTACGAGCAGTACTTC
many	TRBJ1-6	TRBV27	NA	CASSNLGRKPLHF	TGTGCCAGCAGCAACCTTGGACGTAAACCCCTCCACTTT
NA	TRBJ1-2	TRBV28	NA	CASSLEWGFGYTF	TGTGCCAGCAGTTTAGAGTGGGGGTTTGGCTACACCTTC
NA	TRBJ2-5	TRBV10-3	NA	CASSELDPYGNQPQYF	TGTGCCAGCAGTGAACTTGACCCATACGGCAATCAGCCCCAGTACTTC
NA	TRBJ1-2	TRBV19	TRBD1	CASRRGTALNYGYTF	TGTGCCAGTAGGAGAGGGACAGCACTAAACTATGGCTACACCTTC
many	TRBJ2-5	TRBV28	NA	CASSARDFPRETQYF	TGTGCCAGCAGTGCCCGGGACTTCCCCCGGGAGACCCAGTACTTC
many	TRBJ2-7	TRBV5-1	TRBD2	CASSTTPGLAAYEQYF	TGCGCCAGCAGCACGACCCCGGGACTAGCGGCCTACGAGCAGTACTTC
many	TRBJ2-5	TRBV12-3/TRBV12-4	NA	CASRGMGETQYF	TGTGCCAGCAGGGGGATGGGAGAGACCCAGTACTTC
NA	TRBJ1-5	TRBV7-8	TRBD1	CASSGFNRGLRQPQHF	TGTGCCAGCAGCGGTTTCAACAGGGGGCTTCGTCAGCCCCAGCATTTT
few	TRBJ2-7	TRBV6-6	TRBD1	CASSYGQGLLSYEQYF	TGTGCCAGCAGTTACGGACAGGGGTTGTTATCCTACGAGCAGTACTTC
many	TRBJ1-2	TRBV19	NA	CASSIGKANYGYTF	TGTGCCAGTAGTATAGGTAAAGCTAACTATGGCTACACCTTC
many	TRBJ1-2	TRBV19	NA	CASTFDPNYGYTF	TGTGCCAGTACCTTCGATCCCAACTATGGCTACACCTTC
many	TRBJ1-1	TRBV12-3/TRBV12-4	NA	CASTPGRANTEAFF	TGTGCCAGCACCCCCGGACGGGCGAACACTGAAGCTTTCTTT
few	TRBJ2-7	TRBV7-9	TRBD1	CASSFRGQGNEQYF	TGTGCCAGCAGTTTCCGCGGACAGGGCAACGAGCAGTACTTC
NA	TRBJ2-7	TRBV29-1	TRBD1	CSGQGANEQYF	TGCAGCGGACAGGGGGCCAACGAGCAGTACTTC
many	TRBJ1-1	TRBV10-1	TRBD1	CASSESNRGHAFF	TGCGCCAGCAGTGAGTCGAACAGGGGGCACGCTTTCTTT
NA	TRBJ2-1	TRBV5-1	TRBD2	CASSLVDQAGVDEQFF	TGCGCCAGCAGCTTGGTTGACCAGGCGGGGGTAGATGAGCAGTTCTTC
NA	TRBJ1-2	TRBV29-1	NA	CSVDADRGGGNGYTF	TGCAGCGTTGATGCGGACAGAGGCGGAGGGAATGGCTACACCTTC
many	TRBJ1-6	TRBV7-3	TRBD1	CASSLFGTGSSPLHF	TGTGCCAGCAGCTTATTTGGGACAGGGAGTTCACCCCTCCACTTT
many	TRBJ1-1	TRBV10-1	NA	CASSELQAGEAFF	TGCGCCAGCAGTGAGTTACAGGCGGGTGAAGCTTTCTTT
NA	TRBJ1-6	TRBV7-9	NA	CASSRTESGSPLHF	TGTGCCAGCAGTCGGACAGAGTCCGGCTCACCCCTCCACTTT
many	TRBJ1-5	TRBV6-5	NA	CASSARTVNSNQPQHF	TGTGCCAGCAGTGCACGGACAGTAAATAGCAATCAGCCCCAGCATTTT
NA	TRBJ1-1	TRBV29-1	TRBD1	CSLGTRGHTEAFF	TGCAGCTTAGGAACCAGGGGGCACACTGAAGCTTTCTTT
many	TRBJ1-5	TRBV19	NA	CASSVTGGADQPQHF	TGTGCCAGTAGCGTCACGGGAGGGGCAGACCAGCCCCAGCATTTT
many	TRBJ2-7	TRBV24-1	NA	CATSDSGSYEQYF	TGTGCCACCAGTGATTCGGGCTCCTACGAGCAGTACTTC
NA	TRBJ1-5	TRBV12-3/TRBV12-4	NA	CASSFGRDNSNQPQHF	TGTGCCAGCAGTTTCGGCAGGGACAATAGCAATCAGCCCCAGCATTTT
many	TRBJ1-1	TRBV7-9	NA	CASSSQGPTEAFF	TGTGCCAGCAGCTCACAGGGTCCGACTGAAGCTTTCTTT
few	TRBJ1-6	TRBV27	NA	CASSFYPCGGNSPLHF	TGTGCCAGCAGTTTTTACCCCTGCGGGGGTAATTCACCCCTCCACTTT
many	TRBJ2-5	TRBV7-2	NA	CASSPGTGWVGETQYF	TGTGCCAGCAGCCCCGGGACGGGATGGGTGGGGGAGACCCAGTACTTC